One TCR beta chain is described in this entry. A much larger clone differs from this one at a single base, so this may be a read error. CDR1 is SGHAT and CDR2 is FQNNGV in the germline V gene. The CDR3 is made up of 13 amino acids. The V and J ends lost 4 bases and 7 bases respectively, with 14 bases between them. RNA transcripts served as template for amplifying TCR beta CDR3 sequences. First-round RT-PCR relied on HTBI primers, and a second-round multiplex PCR came next. A single record per CDR3 protein comes from TCRdb applying MiXCR to the multiplex PCR reads. The table records 450,000 or so distinct CDR3 sequences, roughly 14% of them present only once. The data stem from a study of Graves' ophthalmopathy and Graves' hyperthyroidism.

V usage is TRBV11-2 and J usage is TRBJ2-7; D is perhaps TRBD1 or TRBD2 (6 bases each). The clonotype was recovered from a woman between 25 and 40 years old with Graves' ophthalmopathy. Input material: blood. The CDR3 nucleotides are TGTGCCAGCAGCTCGGGGGCGCCCCAGGAGCAGTACTTC. This sequence encodes CASSSGAPQEQYF.